Listed below are T cell receptor beta chains from one sample, sequenced in a study of cytomegalovirus exposure and HLA in healthy donors. Only in-frame clones appear in the TCRdb table, and some are missing; sequencing was by immunoSEQ multiplex PCR. The sample contains about 150,000 clones, 75% to 85% of which appear only once. Sequencing was performed on PBMCs. The receptors derive from a woman aged 50 to 60 in good health and CMV-seropositive. CDR3s include the opening cysteine and the closing phenylalanine or tryptophan. Fields, in order: V gene, clone size, J gene, D gene, CDR3 DNA, CDR3 protein. The D gene is left open where the match is weak. Clone sizes are given selectively: once, few, many, or a class where the clone is expanded.

TRBV4-2	-	TRBJ2-3	-	TGTGCCAGCAGCCAATCCCCTAGCGCCACAGATACGCAGTATTTT	CASSQSPSATDTQYF
TRBV5-6	-	TRBJ2-7	TRBD1	TGTGCCAGCAGCTTGGTATTGGGGACAGGGTTCTACGAGCAGTACTTC	CASSLVLGTGFYEQYF
TRBV29-1	-	TRBJ1-1	TRBD1	TGCAGCTCTGGGCACAGGGGTGAAGCTTTCTTT	CSSGHRGEAFF
TRBV6-1	-	TRBJ1-5	TRBD1	TGTGCCAGCAGTGAAGGGGGAGTGGGACAGACTAGCAATCAGCCCCAGCATTTT	CASSEGGVGQTSNQPQHF
TRBV18	-	TRBJ1-2	-	TGTGCCAGCTCACCGGGCCTTAACTATGGCTACACCTTC	CASSPGLNYGYTF
TRBV5-1	-	TRBJ2-7	-	TGCGCCAGCAGCTTGGACGGAGCCATTTCCTACGAGCAGTACTTC	CASSLDGAISYEQYF
TRBV19	-	TRBJ1-2	-	TGTGCCAGTAGCCCCCGAGGCTATGGCTACACCTTC	CASSPRGYGYTF
TRBV19	-	TRBJ2-7	-	TGTGCCAGTAGTGGGGGGAACTACGAGCAGTACTTC	CASSGGNYEQYF
TRBV13	-	TRBJ2-7	TRBD2	TGTGCCAGCAGCTCAGGGACTAGTGGTTACGAGCAGTACTTC	CASSSGTSGYEQYF
TRBV7-7	-	TRBJ2-5	-	TGTGCCAGCAGCTTACGGACAGCGTTTGGGGAGACCCAGTACTTC	CASSLRTAFGETQYF
TRBV7-6	-	TRBJ1-2	-	TGTGCCAGCAGCCAGGCCGGGAAAAGGAGCGGCTATGGCTACACCTTC	CASSQAGKRSGYGYTF
TRBV7-3	-	TRBJ2-1	-	TGTGCCAGCAGCTTAAGTCCGAACCCCCTAAGCGAAACAGGCCCTACAGTTGATGAGCAGTTCTTC	CASSLSPNPLSETGPTVDEQFF
TRBV7-9	-	TRBJ1-1	TRBD1	TGTGCCAGCAGCTTAGTTGACAGGGGGACTGAAGCTTTCTTT	CASSLVDRGTEAFF
TRBV30	-	TRBJ2-3	TRBD2	TGTGCCTGGACTGTGGGACTAGCTAGCACAGATACGCAGTATTTT	CAWTVGLASTDTQYF
TRBV19	-	TRBJ2-2	-	TGTGCCACCGCGGGGGCCAACACCGGGGAGCTGTTTTTT	CATAGANTGELFF
TRBV18	-	TRBJ1-1	-	TGTGCCAGCTCGCACTCGGACAGCCGGAATGCTTTCTTT	CASSHSDSRNAFF
TRBV30	-	TRBJ1-2	-	TGTGCCTGGATCGGGGGGCCGGGCTATGGCTACACCTTC	CAWIGGPGYGYTF
TRBV4-1	-	TRBJ1-2	-	TGCGCCAGCAGCGAACAGGGTGACTATGGCTACACCTTC	CASSEQGDYGYTF
TRBV2	few	TRBJ2-7	-	TGTGCCAGCAGTGAGGAGGGACTCGGGACCTACGAGCAGTACTTC	CASSEEGLGTYEQYF
TRBV27	-	TRBJ1-1	TRBD1	TGTGCCAGCAGTTTCAACAGGGGGAGTGTAGCTTTCTTT	CASSFNRGSVAFF
TRBV10-3	-	TRBJ2-1	TRBD1	TGTGCCATCAGTGAGTGGACAGGATCATCCAATGAGCAGTTCTTC	CAISEWTGSSNEQFF
TRBV25-1	few	TRBJ2-7	TRBD2	TGTGCCAGCAGTCGAGGACTAGCGGGGGGGTACGAGCAGTACTTC	CASSRGLAGGYEQYF
TRBV2	few	TRBJ2-1	-	TGTGCCAGCAGTGAAGCGAGGAGCGGTGAGCAGTTCTTC	CASSEARSGEQFF
TRBV7-9	-	TRBJ1-4	TRBD1	TGTGCCAGCATCCAAACAGGGGAGGAGGAAAAACTGTTTTTT	CASIQTGEEEKLFF
TRBV27	-	TRBJ2-3	-	TGTGCCAGCAGTTTAGGGCGGGGTGATACGCAGTATTTT	CASSLGRGDTQYF
TRBV5-1	once	TRBJ1-4	TRBD1	TGCGCCAGCAGCTTGGATTACAGGGGGGAAAAACTGTTTTTT	CASSLDYRGEKLFF
TRBV7-9	-	TRBJ2-2	TRBD1	TGTGCCAGCAGGGGCCGGGACAGGGGTGTAACCGGGGAGCTGTTTTTT	CASRGRDRGVTGELFF
TRBV2	-	TRBJ2-3	-	TGTGCCAGCAGTGAAGTCTCCCCCGATACGCAGTATTTT	CASSEVSPDTQYF
TRBV27	-	TRBJ2-7	-	TGTGCCAGCAGTTTCTTGGGGGGTGGTGAGCAGTACTTC	CASSFLGGGEQYF
TRBV30	-	TRBJ1-1	-	TGTGCCTTTGAGGCGGATTTGAACACTGAAGCTTTCTTT	CAFEADLNTEAFF
TRBV10-1	few	TRBJ2-1	TRBD2	TGCGCCAGCAGCTGGGAAATAGCGGGGGTGAATGAGCAGTTCTTC	CASSWEIAGVNEQFF
TRBV29-1	-	TRBJ1-2	-	TGCAGCGTTGAAGGGGGCGACTCCCTGAATAACTATGGCTACACCTTC	CSVEGGDSLNNYGYTF
TRBV19	-	TRBJ1-5	-	TGTGCCAGTAGTATAGATGCCAGTCATAGCAATCAGCCCCAGCATTTT	CASSIDASHSNQPQHF
TRBV6-1	-	TRBJ2-7	-	TGTGCCAGCAGTGAAGCCATTGGACAGTCAGCCTACGAGCAGTACTTC	CASSEAIGQSAYEQYF
TRBV5-1	once	TRBJ2-1	TRBD2	TGCGCCAGCAGCTTGAGGCCGGGGGGGCCTTACAATGAGCAGTTCTTC	CASSLRPGGPYNEQFF
TRBV9	-	TRBJ2-2	-	TGTGCCAGCAGCGTTCGAAGGGGGTCCAACACCGGGGAGCTGTTTTTT	CASSVRRGSNTGELFF
TRBV4-1	once	TRBJ1-1	TRBD1	TGCGCCAGCAGCCCACAGGGGGGGGTTAATACTGAAGCTTTCTTT	CASSPQGGVNTEAFF
TRBV9	few	TRBJ2-3	-	TGTGCCAGCAGCCCCCGGGAGTCATTCACAGATACGCAGTATTTT	CASSPRESFTDTQYF
TRBV27	few	TRBJ2-5	-	TGTGCCAGCCAGGGCCTGGGAGAGACCCAGTACTTC	CASQGLGETQYF
TRBV7-9	-	TRBJ2-3	-	TGTTCCAGCAGCTCTAGGGATACGCAGTATTTT	CSSSSRDTQYF
TRBV6-6	few	TRBJ1-6	TRBD1	TGTGCCAGCAGTTCGGACAGGGGTAATTCACCCCTCCACTTT	CASSSDRGNSPLHF
TRBV10-3	-	TRBJ2-2	-	TGTGCCATCAGTGAGACCTCCGGGACACCTCCGAACACCGGGGAGCTGTTTTTT	CAISETSGTPPNTGELFF
TRBV18	-	TRBJ2-1	TRBD2	TGTGCCAGCTCACCAGGGGCGGGGGGCCTCAATGAGCAGTTCTTC	CASSPGAGGLNEQFF
TRBV6-5	-	TRBJ2-1	TRBD2	TGTGCCAGCAGTTACTCAAGGACTAGCGGCTACAATGAGCAGTTCTTC	CASSYSRTSGYNEQFF
TRBV5-6	-	TRBJ2-7	TRBD2	TGTGCCAGCAGCCCCGGACTAGCGGCCTACGAGCAGTACTTC	CASSPGLAAYEQYF
TRBV5-6	-	TRBJ1-1	TRBD1	TGTGCCAGCAGTTTCGGACAGGGCTCGGGGTGGACTGAAGCTTTCTTT	CASSFGQGSGWTEAFF
TRBV2	-	TRBJ1-1	TRBD1	TGTGCCAACTGCCGGGACAGGGGTACTGAAGCTTTCTTT	CANCRDRGTEAFF
TRBV27	-	TRBJ2-7	-	TGTGCCAGCAGTTTAAACGGCCTAGGCTACGAGCAGTACTTC	CASSLNGLGYEQYF
TRBV9	-	TRBJ2-7	TRBD2	TGTGCCAGCAGCGAGGGACTAGCGGGGGGGACCTACGAGCAGTACTTC	CASSEGLAGGTYEQYF
TRBV6-1	-	TRBJ2-2	-	TGTGCCAGCAGGACAAGAGCGAACACCGGGGAGCTGTTTTTT	CASRTRANTGELFF
TRBV7-2	-	TRBJ2-3	TRBD2	TGTGCCAGCAGCCACACTAGCGGGGGGGCCTATTTT	CASSHTSGGAYF